The clone carrying this T cell receptor (beta chain) was observed many times. The antigen is not known. V lost 3 bases, J lost 10 bases, and 6 bases stayed unmatched. The CDR3 covers 13 residues. In TCRdb, the 5' RACE reads were re-called with MiXCR into one record per CDR3 protein. The sample records 220,000 or so distinct CDR3 sequences, about 10% being singletons. The data were obtained in a study of CD8 T cells in ankylosing spondylitis. The study, taken as a whole, reports: Disease-linked clones were reportedly significantly enriched in matched ankylosing spondylitis synovial fluid. Made up of 7 to 9 highly homologous variants, a TCR beta motif appeared characteristic of ankylosing spondylitis blood. In reactive arthritis synovial fluid and blood, some motif variants had been reported before.

This chain links TRBV12-3 or TRBV12-4 with TRBJ1-1, with 9 bases lining up with TRBD1. Sequencing was done on a sample of blood, either unsorted or a sorted T cell fraction (not recorded which). This sequence originates from a male donor with ankylosing spondylitis or in good health (not recorded which). CDR3 DNA: TGTGCCAGCAGTTTTACAGGGGGCGCGGTAGCTTTCTTT. Residues: CASSFTGGAVAFF.